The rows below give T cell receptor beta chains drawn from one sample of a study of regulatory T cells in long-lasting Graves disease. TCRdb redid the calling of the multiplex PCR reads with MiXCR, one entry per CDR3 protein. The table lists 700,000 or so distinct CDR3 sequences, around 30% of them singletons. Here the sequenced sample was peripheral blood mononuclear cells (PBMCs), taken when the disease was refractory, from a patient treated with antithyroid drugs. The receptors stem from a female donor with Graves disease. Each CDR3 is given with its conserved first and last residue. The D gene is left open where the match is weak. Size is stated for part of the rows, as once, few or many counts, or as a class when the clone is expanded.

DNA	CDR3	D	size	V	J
TGTGCCAGTAGTGGAAGGGGGGGAGCTTTCTTT	CASSGRGGAFF	.	.	TRBV19	TRBJ1-1
TGTGCCAGCAGCGTAGGGACACAAGCCTACGAGCAGTACTTC	CASSVGTQAYEQYF	.	few	TRBV9	TRBJ2-7
TGTGCCAGCAGCTTAGCGTTACAGGGGACGGGCTCCCAAGAGACCCAGTACTTC	CASSLALQGTGSQETQYF	TRBD1	many	TRBV7-2	TRBJ2-5
TGTGCCAGCAGCCCCAGGGGGGAAGTTGCTGAAGCTTTCTTT	CASSPRGEVAEAFF	TRBD1	.	TRBV7-9	TRBJ1-1
TGTGCCAGCCTCACTCCGGCGGCGCGATATGGCTACACCTTC	CASLTPAARYGYTF	.	.	TRBV6-1	TRBJ1-2
TGTGCCAGCAGTCTCGGACCCGGGGGATCCGAGCAGTACTTC	CASSLGPGGSEQYF	.	few	TRBV27	TRBJ2-7
TGTGCCGGGGACACGATTAGCAATCAGCCCCAGCATTTT	CAGDTISNQPQHF	.	.	TRBV25-1	TRBJ1-5
TGTGCCAGCAGTCCCAGTACCCAGGGATCCTATGGCTACACCTTC	CASSPSTQGSYGYTF	.	.	TRBV12-3/TRBV12-4	TRBJ1-2
TGTGCCAGCAGTGACCGGGGACAGATTTTCTCTGGGGCCAACGTCCTGACTTTC	CASSDRGQIFSGANVLTF	TRBD1	.	TRBV27	TRBJ2-6
TGTGCCAGCAGTTCGGGGGGTCGGAATTCACCCCTCCACTTT	CASSSGGRNSPLHF	.	.	TRBV27	TRBJ1-6
TGTGCCAGCAGTTCTACAGGGCAGCACTATGGCTACACCTTC	CASSSTGQHYGYTF	.	many	TRBV28	TRBJ1-2
TGTGCCATCAGTGAGTCATCGGATCAGCCCCAGCATTTT	CAISESSDQPQHF	.	.	TRBV10-3	TRBJ1-5
TGCGCCAGCAGCTTGTTAGGACGGCAGAACACCGGGGAGCTGTTTTTT	CASSLLGRQNTGELFF	.	.	TRBV5-1	TRBJ2-2
TGTGCCAGCAGTGAAATACAGGGGGCCGGGCAGCCCCAGCATTTT	CASSEIQGAGQPQHF	TRBD1	few	TRBV2	TRBJ1-5
TGTGCCAGCAGGGACGGGACCAAAGGAAACACCATATATTTT	CASRDGTKGNTIYF	.	.	TRBV6-2/TRBV6-3	TRBJ1-3
TGTGCCAGCAGACCCAGGGGGCTAGAGACCCAGTACTTC	CASRPRGLETQYF	TRBD1	few	TRBV7-9	TRBJ2-5
TGTGCCAGCAGCATCGACCTAAAAGGAAACACCATATATTTT	CASSIDLKGNTIYF	.	.	TRBV7-6	TRBJ1-3
TGTGCCAGCAGCTACGGACTAGCGGGAGGGTTGGAGACCCAGTACTTC	CASSYGLAGGLETQYF	TRBD2	few	TRBV7-3	TRBJ2-5
TGTGCCAGCAAGAAGTTAACTGGGGGAGGCTACACCTTC	CASKKLTGGGYTF	.	.	TRBV6-1	TRBJ1-2
TGCAGCGTAAAAATAGGACTAGCGGGAGGAGCCGAGCAGTACTTC	CSVKIGLAGGAEQYF	TRBD2	once	TRBV29-1	TRBJ2-7
TGCAGTGCTAGAGTAAGAGGGACTCACTATGGCTACACCTTC	CSARVRGTHYGYTF	.	.	TRBV20-1	TRBJ1-2
TGTGCCAGTAGTATCGACAGACTCCCCTACGAAAAACTGTTTTTT	CASSIDRLPYEKLFF	.	few	TRBV19	TRBJ1-4
TGTGCCAGCAGCGCAGGGCCCGCTTCTGGCAATCAGCCCCAGCATTTT	CASSAGPASGNQPQHF	.	few	TRBV12-3/TRBV12-4	TRBJ1-5
TGTGCCAGCAGAGACGAGATCCAGGGGTCCTACGAGCAGTACTTC	CASRDEIQGSYEQYF	.	.	TRBV3-1	TRBJ2-7
TGTGCCATCAGTGCCGAGACAGGGTTTAATCAGCCCCAGCATTTT	CAISAETGFNQPQHF	TRBD1	.	TRBV10-3	TRBJ1-5
TGCGCCAGCAGCCACGGAGACCACACTGAAGCTTTCTTT	CASSHGDHTEAFF	.	few	TRBV5-1	TRBJ1-1
TGTGCCAGCAGCCAGCCGGGACAGGGGGTTGGCTACACCTTC	CASSQPGQGVGYTF	TRBD1	.	TRBV3-1	TRBJ1-2
TGCAGTGCTACAGGGGAAGGCTATGGCTACACCTTC	CSATGEGYGYTF	.	few	TRBV20-1	TRBJ1-2
TGTGCCAGCAGGAGACCCGGGACAGGACGAACCTACGAGCAGTACTTC	CASRRPGTGRTYEQYF	TRBD1	.	TRBV5-5	TRBJ2-7
TGCGCCAGCAGTGAGGCCCGGGGGGGGCCACGGACTGGGGCCAACGTCCTGACTTTC	CASSEARGGPRTGANVLTF	TRBD2	.	TRBV10-2	TRBJ2-6
TGTGCCAGTAGTATCCCGGGAGTGGTGAACACTGAAGCTTTCTTT	CASSIPGVVNTEAFF	.	.	TRBV19	TRBJ1-1
TGCAGCGTAGAGAGCGGGAGACAAGAGACCCAGTACTTC	CSVESGRQETQYF	TRBD2	few	TRBV29-1	TRBJ2-5